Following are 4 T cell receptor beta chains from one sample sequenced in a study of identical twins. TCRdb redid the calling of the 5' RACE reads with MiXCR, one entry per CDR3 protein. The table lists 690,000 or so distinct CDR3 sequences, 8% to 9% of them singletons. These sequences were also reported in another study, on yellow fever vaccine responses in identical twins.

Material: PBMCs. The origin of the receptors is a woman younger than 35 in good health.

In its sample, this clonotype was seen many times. The CDR3 is CASSFYGNSPLHF. The CDR3 region has the DNA TGTGCCAGCAGTTTTTACGGGAATTCACCCCTCCACTTT. The V and J genes are TRBV27 and TRBJ1-6, with no clear D. From germline, CDR1 is MNHEY and CDR2 SMNVEV (reference sequence). The V end was cut by 3 bases, the J end by 7 bases, with 7 bases between. The CDR3 has 13 residues.

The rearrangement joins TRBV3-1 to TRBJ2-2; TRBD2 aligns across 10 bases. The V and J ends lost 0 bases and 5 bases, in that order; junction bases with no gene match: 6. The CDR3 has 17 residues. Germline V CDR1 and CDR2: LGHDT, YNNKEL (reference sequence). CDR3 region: CASSQEASGRGTGELFF. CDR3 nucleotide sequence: TGTGCCAGCAGCCAAGAAGCTAGCGGGAGAGGAACCGGGGAGCTGTTTTTT.

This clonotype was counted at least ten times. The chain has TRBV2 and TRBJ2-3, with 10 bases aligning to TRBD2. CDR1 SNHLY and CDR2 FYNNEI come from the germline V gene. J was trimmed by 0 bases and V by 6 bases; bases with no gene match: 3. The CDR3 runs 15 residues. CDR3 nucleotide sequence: TGTGCCAGCAGCGGACTAGCGGAGAGCACAGATACGCAGTATTTT. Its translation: CASSGLAESTDTQYF.

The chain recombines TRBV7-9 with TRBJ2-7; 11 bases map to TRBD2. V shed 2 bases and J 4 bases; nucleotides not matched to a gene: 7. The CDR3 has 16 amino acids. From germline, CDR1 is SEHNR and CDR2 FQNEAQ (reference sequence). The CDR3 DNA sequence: TGTGCCAGCAGCTTACTAGCGGGGGGCCAACTTTACGAGCAGTACTTC. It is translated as CASSLLAGGQLYEQYF. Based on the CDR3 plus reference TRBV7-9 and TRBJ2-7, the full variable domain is DTGVSQNPRHKITKRGQNVTFRCDPISEHNRLYWYRQTLGQGPEFLTYFQNEAQLEKSRLLSDRFSAERPKGSFSTLEIQRTEQGDSAMYLCASSLLAGGQLYEQYFGPGTRLTVT.